Following are 32 T cell receptor beta chains from one sample sequenced in a study of OX40 agonist ivuxolimab in advanced cancers. Generated by immunoSEQ multiplex PCR, the TCRdb table keeps only in-frame clones and is missing some. The repertoire consists of 80,000 or so clones, with over 75% occurring once and the leading ten covering around 7.5%. The sample was CD4+ or CD8+ T cells sorted from blood, taken in a trial of the OX40 agonist ivuxolimab. Every receptor here comes from an adult with an advanced solid tumor such as melanoma, head and neck, liver or kidney cancer.

The chain couples TRBV7-3 to TRBJ2-5; the match to TRBD1 covers 7 bases. Germline lookup yields CDR1 SGHTA and CDR2 FQGTGA. The junction had 6 bases not matched to a gene; V was cut back by 1 base and J by 4 bases. The CDR3 covers 15 residues. CDR3 bases: TGTGCCAGCAGCTTAAGACAGGGCAGAGGAGAGACCCAGTACTTC. Residues: CASSLRQGRGETQYF.

CDR3 bases: TGTGCCAGCAGAAGTGGGTTGTTAGCCAAAAACATTCAGTACTTC. This encodes CASRSGLLAKNIQYF. The chain combines TRBV5-6 with TRBJ2-4; D gene ambiguous. V shed 5 bases and J shed 0 bases, with 12 bases lying between them. Germline CDR1 SGHDT, CDR2 YYEEEE. The CDR3 sequence is 15 residues long.

The genes are TRBV7-8 and TRBJ2-7; D call uncertain. This CDR3 contains 11 residues. Trimming removed 7 bases at V and 5 bases at J, with 9 bases between. The V gene's germline CDR1 is SGHVS and CDR2 FQNEAQ. The CDR3 protein is CASTRTDEQYF. CDR3 coding DNA: TGTGCCAGCACTAGAACGGACGAGCAGTACTTC.

This clone was recorded once. The chain has TRBV2 and TRBJ2-7, with D perhaps assigned TRBD1 or TRBD2 (7 bases each). This CDR3 contains 14 residues. Germline V lookup: CDR1 SNHLY, CDR2 FYNNEI. V was trimmed by 1 base and J by 6 bases, leaving 13 bases between them. The CDR3 spells CASSEGQGGAEQYF. Here the CDR3 DNA reads TGTGCCAGCAGTGAAGGACAGGGAGGGGCCGAGCAGTACTTC.

This sequence joins TRBV5-1 and TRBJ1-5; D gene unclear. The CDR3 loop spans 15 amino acids. Germline values: CDR1 SGHRS, CDR2 YFSETQ. V shed 0 bases and J shed 4 bases, with 11 bases lying between them. CDR3 coding DNA: TGCGCCAGCAGCTTGGATGACCCTTCTAATCAGCCCCAGCATTTT. Translation: CASSLDDPSNQPQHF.

This chain connects TRBV15 to TRBJ2-2; TRBD2 agrees at 7 bases. The germline CDR1 and CDR2 sequences are LNHNV and YYDKDF (reference sequence). The CDR3 has 15 amino acids. V lost 3 bases, J lost 2 bases, and 3 bases stayed unmatched. For the CDR3, the DNA is TGTGCCACCAGCAGGAGCGGGACCAACACCGGGGAGCTGTTTTTT. Protein: CATSRSGTNTGELFF.

This chain connects TRBV18 to TRBJ2-4, with 8 bases lining up with TRBD2. Germline V gives CDR1 KGHSH, CDR2 LQKENI. This CDR3 contains 14 residues. V lost 6 bases, J lost 9 bases, and 10 bases stayed unmatched. CDR3 sequence (DNA): TGTGCCAGCTCCCCCGGGGGGGCCGTACCCATTCAGTACTTC. Translation: CASSPGGAVPIQYF.

This clone was detected once. The V gene is TRBV2, the J gene TRBJ1-1; 8 bases align to TRBD1. Germline lookup yields CDR1 SNHLY and CDR2 FYNNEI. CDR3 length equals 13 residues. V lost 6 bases to trimming and J lost 7 bases; unmatched junction nucleotides: 7. DNA of the CDR3: TGTGCCAGCAGAACCGGACAGGGTATTGAAGCTTTCTTT. Translated: CASRTGQGIEAFF. Full variable domain (remainder filled in from reference TRBV2 and TRBJ1-1): EPEVTQTPSHQVTQMGQEVILRCVPISNHLYFYWYRQILGQKVEFLVSFYNNEISEKSEIFDDQFSVERPDGSNFTLKIRSTKLEDSAMYFCASRTGQGIEAFFGQGTRLTVV.

The V call is TRBV7-9, the J call TRBJ2-7; 8 bases fit TRBD1. The CDR3 consists of 15 residues. J was trimmed by 1 base and V by 4 bases; bases with no gene match: 6. The V gene's germline CDR1 is SEHNR and CDR2 FQNEAQ (reference sequence). The CDR3 region has the DNA TGTGCCAGCAGCTCGGACAGGGTAAAGTCCTACGAGCAGTACTTC. This sequence encodes CASSSDRVKSYEQYF.

A few counts support this clone. This CDR3 is CASSSSGTGGVEQYF. DNA for the CDR3: TGTGCCAGCAGCTCATCCGGGACAGGGGGTGTAGAGCAGTACTTC. The chain recombines TRBV7-3 with TRBJ2-7; 11 bases align to TRBD1. V shed 4 bases, J shed 7 bases, and the junction held 9 bases outside the gene matches. The CDR3 loop spans 15 amino acids. CDR1 is SGHTA, CDR2 FQGTGA, per germline. The complete variable domain, with remaining parts taken from reference TRBV7-3 and TRBJ2-7, reads GAGVSQTPSNKVTEKGKYVELRCDPISGHTALYWYRQSLGQGPEFLIYFQGTGAADDSGLPNDRFFAVRPEGSVSTLKIQRTERGDSAVYLCASSSSGTGGVEQYFGPGTRLTVT.

This rearrangement joins TRBV30 to TRBJ2-1; D call uncertain. CDR1 is GTSNPN, CDR2 SVGIG, per germline (reference sequence). This CDR3 is 11 amino acids long. V dropped 2 bases and J dropped 8 bases, with 7 bases sitting between them. In DNA form, the CDR3 reads TGTGCCTGGAGTATTAGGGATGAGCAGTTCTTC. Protein product: CAWSIRDEQFF.

This rearrangement joins TRBV6-1 to TRBJ2-5; 9 bases are shared with TRBD2. This CDR3 is 13 amino acids long. CDR1 MNHNS and CDR2 SASEGT come from the germline V gene. The junction had 4 bases not matched to a gene; V was cut back by 6 bases and J by 5 bases. DNA of the CDR3: TGTGCCAGCAGCTATACTAGCGGGGAGACCCAGTACTTC. This gives the protein CASSYTSGETQYF.

V usage is TRBV19 and J usage is TRBJ2-2; TRBD2 might be the D (5 bases). The CDR3 is made up of 14 amino acids. CDR1 and CDR2 from the germline V gene are LNHDA and SQIVND (reference sequence). Trimming left V 3 bases short and J 6 bases short, with 11 bases between. The CDR3 protein is CASSIPGFPGELFF. CDR3 nucleotides: TGTGCCAGTAGTATTCCGGGGTTTCCCGGGGAGCTGTTTTTT.

The V and J genes are TRBV25-1 and TRBJ1-3; 8 nucleotides match TRBD1. CDR3 length: 15 amino acids. The ends lost 2 bases at V and 6 bases at J; junction bases unmatched: 6. CDR1 and CDR2 from the germline V gene are MGHDK and SYGVNS. CDR3 residues: CASSEPGGAENTIYF. Here the CDR3 DNA reads TGTGCCAGCAGTGAACCAGGGGGCGCGGAAAACACCATATATTTT.

This clone appeared a few times. The chain joins TRBV6-1 to TRBJ2-5; D unclear. Germline assignment: CDR1 MNHNS and CDR2 SASEGT. The CDR3 runs 12 residues. Trimming cost V 3 bases and J 5 bases, with 7 bases left between them. This chain's CDR3 is CASSDPPETQYF. The CDR3 DNA follows: TGTGCCAGCAGTGATCCCCCTGAGACCCAGTACTTC.

The chain has TRBV7-6 and TRBJ1-1, with D unclear. Trimming shortened V by 1 base and J by 1 base, and 4 bases separated the two germline ends. The CDR3 has 13 residues. The germline V gene encodes CDR1 SGHVS and CDR2 FNYEAQ. DNA of the CDR3: TGTGCCAGCAGCTTAGATCGGAACACTGAAGCTTTCTTT. It translates to CASSLDRNTEAFF.

The chain couples TRBV27 to TRBJ2-7; D call uncertain. Between the trimmed V and J ends, which lost 3 bases and 5 bases, there was a span of 11 bases. CDR1 is MNHEY, CDR2 SMNVEV, per germline (reference sequence). The length of the CDR3 is 13 residues. Written as DNA, the CDR3 is TGTGCCAGCAGTTTCCGGCGTTGGGACGAGCAGTACTTC. It specifies CASSFRRWDEQYF.

The genes are TRBV7-2 and TRBJ1-2; tentatively, D is TRBD1 (5 bases). V was trimmed by 7 bases and J by 3 bases, leaving 18 bases between them. There are 15 residues in the CDR3. The germline gives CDR1 SGHTA, CDR2 FQGNSA. The CDR3 region is CASTSLGTGDYGYTF. The CDR3 DNA sequence: TGTGCCAGCACCAGCTTAGGTACGGGGGACTATGGCTACACCTTC.

The rearrangement uses TRBV7-3 and TRBJ2-2; D may correspond to TRBD1 or TRBD2 (5 bases each). CDR1 is SGHTA and CDR2 is FQGTGA in the germline V gene. The V and J ends lost 5 bases and 2 bases respectively, with 9 bases between them. The CDR3 spans 14 residues. CDR3 sequence (DNA): TGTGCCAGCAGCAGGGACCCTAACACCGGGGAGCTGTTTTTT. It translates to CASSRDPNTGELFF.

V gene TRBV9 combines with J gene TRBJ1-3; D gene uncertain. CDR3 length: 16 residues. The germline gives CDR1 SGDLS, CDR2 YYNGEE. Trimming pared 0 bases from V and 0 bases from J, leaving 10 bases between. The chain's CDR3 is CASSVDGRPSGNTIYF. The CDR3 region has the DNA TGTGCCAGCAGCGTAGACGGACGGCCCTCTGGAAACACCATATATTTT.

This clone was detected only once. The gene calls are TRBV25-1 and TRBJ1-6, with 9 nucleotides matching TRBD1. The germline CDR1 and CDR2 sequences are MGHDK and SYGVNS. This CDR3 is 17 amino acids long. V lost 1 base and J lost 4; bases outside the gene matches: 5. The CDR3 DNA reads TGTGCCAGCAGTGAATGGACAGGGGCGTTGTATAATTCACCCCTCCACTTT. Translation gives CASSEWTGALYNSPLHF.

This rearrangement joins TRBV27 to TRBJ2-6, with D unclear. Trimming removed 0 bases at V and 3 bases at J, with 3 bases between. CDR1 is MNHEY, CDR2 SMNVEV, per germline (reference sequence). The CDR3 covers 14 residues. The CDR3 sequence: CASSLSYGANVLTF. The DNA for the CDR3 is TGTGCCAGCAGTTTATCGTATGGGGCCAACGTCCTGACTTTC.

The chain has TRBV5-1 and TRBJ2-5, with 8 bases aligning to TRBD1. This CDR3 has 13 amino acids. Germline V gives CDR1 SGHRS, CDR2 YFSETQ. Unmatched junction bases numbered 0, after V lost 1 base and J lost 4 bases. The CDR3 DNA follows: TGCGCCAGCAGCTTGACAGGGGGAGAGACCCAGTACTTC. As protein: CASSLTGGETQYF.

The CDR3: CASSQGGRGQETQYF. In DNA form, the CDR3 reads TGCGCCAGCAGCCAAGGGGGAAGGGGACAAGAGACCCAGTACTTC. The chain recombines TRBV5-1 with TRBJ2-5; perhaps TRBD1 as D (6 bases). This CDR3 spans 15 amino acids. In germline, CDR1 is SGHRS, CDR2 YFSETQ. Trimming removed 4 bases from V and 2 bases from J, with 15 bases in between.

The genes are TRBV6-5 and TRBJ1-4; D gene unclear. Germline CDR1 reads MNHEY; CDR2 reads SVGAGI. The V end was cut by 6 bases, the J end by 1 base, with 9 bases between. This CDR3 region has 14 residues. CDR3 residues: CASSRQVTNEKLFF. The CDR3 nucleotides are TGTGCCAGCAGCAGACAAGTAACTAATGAAAAACTGTTTTTT.

The table lists this clone with a few counts. The chain uses TRBV5-1 and TRBJ2-7; the D call may be TRBD1 or TRBD2 (5 bases each). Germline lookup yields CDR1 SGHRS and CDR2 YFSETQ. Between the trimmed V and J ends, which lost 2 bases and 7 bases, there was a span of 16 bases. The CDR3 contains 14 residues. CDR3 DNA sequence: TGCGCCAGCAGCTTCGAGGGGACCTCTCGGGAGCAGTACTTC. Residues: CASSFEGTSREQYF.

V gene TRBV9 combines with J gene TRBJ2-1, with TRBD1 identical over 9 bases. The CDR3 runs to 15 residues. Germline values: CDR1 SGDLS, CDR2 YYNGEE. V trimming: 3 bases; J trimming: 6 bases; junction bases outside the gene matches: 7. The CDR3 sequence is CASSAWTGDFNEQFF. CDR3 sequence (DNA): TGTGCCAGCAGCGCCTGGACAGGGGACTTCAATGAGCAGTTCTTC.

This clone was counted a few times. The CDR3 sequence: CASSPVTLYGYTF. The CDR3 bases are TGTGCCAGTAGTCCAGTCACTCTGTATGGCTACACCTTC. The chain uses TRBV19 and TRBJ1-2; no definite D call. Trimming cost V 5 bases and J 5 bases, with 12 bases left between them. CDR3 length: 13 residues. The V gene's germline CDR1 is LNHDA and CDR2 SQIVND (reference sequence).

In this sample, this clone turned up once. The CDR3 bases are TGTGCCAGCCGTACAGCGGGAGGCCCCTACGAGCAGTACTTC. Its protein product is CASRTAGGPYEQYF. The rearrangement joins TRBV27 to TRBJ2-7, with 9 nucleotides matching TRBD2. This CDR3 is built from 14 residues. V lost 8 bases to trimming and J lost 2 bases; unmatched junction nucleotides: 7. Germline V gene sequence: CDR1 MNHEY, CDR2 SMNVEV (reference sequence).

This clone was detected once. The V call is TRBV7-2, the J call TRBJ1-4, with D perhaps TRBD1 (6 bases). CDR1 is SGHTA and CDR2 is FQGNSA in the germline V gene. Trimming pared 3 bases from V and 8 bases from J, leaving 13 bases between. The CDR3 length is 14 residues. In nucleotides, the CDR3 is TGTGCCAGCAGCTTGGGGGGGCGCGAAGAAAAACTGTTTTTT. Translating it yields CASSLGGREEKLFF.

This rearrangement joins TRBV18 to TRBJ2-7; 7 bases fit TRBD1. V shed 4 bases and J 4 bases; nucleotides not matched to a gene: 10. The CDR3 contains 15 residues. The germline CDR1 and CDR2 sequences are KGHSH and LQKENI. The DNA for the CDR3 is TGTGCCAGCTCACGACAGGGTTCCTTGTTGTACGAGCAGTACTTC. It encodes CASSRQGSLLYEQYF. Full variable domain (outside the CDR3, taken from reference TRBV18 and TRBJ2-7): NAGVMQNPRHLVRRRGQEARLRCSPMKGHSHVYWYRQLPEEGLKFMVYLQKENIIDESGMPKERFSAEFPKEGPSILRIQQVVRGDSAAYFCASSRQGSLLYEQYFGPGTRLTVT.

The chain employs TRBV7-9 and TRBJ1-1; 9 nucleotides line up with TRBD1. V was pared by 1 base and J by 7 bases, with 4 bases of the junction left unmatched. Germline V CDR1 and CDR2: SEHNR, FQNEAQ (reference sequence). The CDR3 sequence is 14 residues long. CDR3 residues: CASSLGGQGFEAFF. In DNA, the CDR3 is TGTGCCAGCAGCTTAGGGGGACAGGGTTTTGAAGCTTTCTTT. Filled out from reference TRBV7-9 and TRBJ1-1, the complete variable domain reads DTGVSQNPRHKITKRGQNVTFRCDPISEHNRLYWYRQTLGQGPEFLTYFQNEAQLEKSRLLSDRFSAERPKGSFSTLEIQRTEQGDSAMYLCASSLGGQGFEAFFGQGTRLTVV.